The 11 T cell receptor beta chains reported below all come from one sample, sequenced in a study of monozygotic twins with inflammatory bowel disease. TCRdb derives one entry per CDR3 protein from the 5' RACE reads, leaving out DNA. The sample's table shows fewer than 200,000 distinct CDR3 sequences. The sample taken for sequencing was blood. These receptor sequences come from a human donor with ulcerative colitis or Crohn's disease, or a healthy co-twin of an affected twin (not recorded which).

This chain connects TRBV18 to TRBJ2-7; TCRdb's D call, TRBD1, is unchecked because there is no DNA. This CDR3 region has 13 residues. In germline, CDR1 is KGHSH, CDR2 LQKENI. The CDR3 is CASSPPGGDEQYF. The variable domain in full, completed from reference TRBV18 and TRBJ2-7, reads NAGVMQNPRHLVRRRGQEARLRCSPMKGHSHVYWYRQLPEEGLKFMVYLQKENIIDESGMPKERFSAEFPKEGPSILRIQQVVRGDSAAYFCASSPPGGDEQYFGPGTRLTVT.

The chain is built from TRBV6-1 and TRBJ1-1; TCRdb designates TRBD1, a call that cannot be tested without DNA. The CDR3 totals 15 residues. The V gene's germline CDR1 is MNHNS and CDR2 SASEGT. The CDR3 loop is CASSPRRGWNTEAFF.

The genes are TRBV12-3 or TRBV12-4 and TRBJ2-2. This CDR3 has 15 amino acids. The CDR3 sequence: CASSFVTGNTGELFF.

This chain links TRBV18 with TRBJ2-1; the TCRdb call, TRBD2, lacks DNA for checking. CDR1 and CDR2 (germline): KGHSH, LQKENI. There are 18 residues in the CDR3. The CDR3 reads CASSLGGLAVSSYNEQFF.

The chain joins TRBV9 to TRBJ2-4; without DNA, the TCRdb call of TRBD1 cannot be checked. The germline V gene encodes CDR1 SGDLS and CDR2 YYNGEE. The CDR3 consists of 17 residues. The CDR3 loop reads CASSADLGGLAKNIQYF.

The CDR3 sequence: CASSSGTSGRSSYEQYF. The V gene is TRBV7-2, the J gene TRBJ2-7; the TCRdb call, TRBD2, lacks DNA for checking. The CDR3 consists of 17 residues. Germline lookup yields CDR1 SGHTA and CDR2 FQGNSA.

This CDR3 is CASSLVIQGGKTQYF. The chain has TRBV7-2 and TRBJ2-5; TCRdb indicates TRBD2, and absent DNA this call remains unverified. The CDR3 sequence is 15 residues long. Germline CDR1 and CDR2: SGHTA and FQGNSA.

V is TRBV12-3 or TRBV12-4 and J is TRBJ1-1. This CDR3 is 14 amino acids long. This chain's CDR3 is CASSFAVSSTEAFF.

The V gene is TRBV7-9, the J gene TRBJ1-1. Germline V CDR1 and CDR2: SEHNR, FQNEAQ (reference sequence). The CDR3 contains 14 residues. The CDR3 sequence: CASSLGREGAEAFF.

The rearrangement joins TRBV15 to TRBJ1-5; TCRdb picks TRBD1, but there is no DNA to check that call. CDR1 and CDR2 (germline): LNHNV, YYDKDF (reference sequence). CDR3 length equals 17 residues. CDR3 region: CATSQSARVDSNQPQHF.

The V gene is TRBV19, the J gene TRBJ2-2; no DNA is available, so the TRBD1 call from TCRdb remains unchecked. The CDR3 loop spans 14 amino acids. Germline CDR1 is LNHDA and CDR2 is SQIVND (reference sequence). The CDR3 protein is CASSIDDSTGELFF.